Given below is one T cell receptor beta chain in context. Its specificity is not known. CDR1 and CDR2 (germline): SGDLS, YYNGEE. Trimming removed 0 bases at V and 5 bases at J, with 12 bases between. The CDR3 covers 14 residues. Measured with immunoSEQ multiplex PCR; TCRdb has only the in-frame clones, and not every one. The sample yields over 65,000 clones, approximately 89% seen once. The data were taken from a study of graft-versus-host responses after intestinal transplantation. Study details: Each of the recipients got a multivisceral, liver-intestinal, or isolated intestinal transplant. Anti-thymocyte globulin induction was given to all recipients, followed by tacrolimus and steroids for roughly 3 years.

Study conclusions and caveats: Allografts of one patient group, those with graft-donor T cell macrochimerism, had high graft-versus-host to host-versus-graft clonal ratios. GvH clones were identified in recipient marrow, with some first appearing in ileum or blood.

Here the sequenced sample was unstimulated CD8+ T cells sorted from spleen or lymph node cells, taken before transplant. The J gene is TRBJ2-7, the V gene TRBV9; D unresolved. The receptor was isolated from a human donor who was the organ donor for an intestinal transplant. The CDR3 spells CASSVASPSDEQYF. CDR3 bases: TGTGCCAGCAGCGTAGCCAGCCCCTCGGACGAGCAGTACTTC.